Shown below are 30 T cell receptor beta chains from a single sample sequenced in a study of shared clonotypes between healthy human individuals. The repertoire was sequenced with immunoSEQ multiplex PCR; TCRdb's copy has only in-frame clones and lacks some. The data hold over a million clones, with roughly 96% observed a single time. Sequencing was performed on naive CD4+ T cells sorted from blood. Subset noted: CD45RA+ positively selected. These receptors were taken from a man aged 30-40 years in good health.

With respect to this clone: The same CDR3 can be traced to other DNA sequences in this sample. The rearrangement uses TRBV10-3 and TRBJ2-1; TRBD1 agrees at 7 bases. In germline, CDR1 is ENHRY, CDR2 SYGVKD. This CDR3 is 14 amino acids long. Germline trimming cut 6 bases from V and 0 bases from J; bases unmatched to any gene: 2. This chain's CDR3 is CAISRDSSYNEQFF. CDR3 nucleotide sequence: TGTGCCATCAGCAGGGACAGCTCCTACAATGAGCAGTTCTTC.

This chain connects TRBV12-5 to TRBJ2-7; perhaps TRBD2 as D (5 bases). The CDR3 sequence is 12 residues long. From germline, CDR1 is LGHNT and CDR2 FRNRAP. V lost 5 bases to trimming and J lost 4 bases, with 9 bases between them. Here the CDR3 DNA reads TGTGCTAGTGGTCACGGGGAATACGAGCAGTACTTC. Translated, it gives CASGHGEYEQYF.

The CDR3 region has the DNA TGCGCCAGCAGCTTGCTCCTTGGGGACACGTCAGGGGCCAACGTCCTGACTTTC. This gives the protein CASSLLLGDTSGANVLTF. The V gene is TRBV5-1, the J gene TRBJ2-6, with D perhaps TRBD1 (6 bases). Germline loops: CDR1 SGHRS, CDR2 YFSETQ. This CDR3 spans 18 amino acids. The germline V and J ends were trimmed by 1 base and 4 bases, with 18 bases remaining between them. Together with reference TRBV5-1 and TRBJ2-6, the CDR3 gives the full variable domain: KAGVTQTPRYLIKTRGQQVTLSCSPISGHRSVSWYQQTPGQGLQFLFEYFSETQRNKGNFPGRFSGRQFSNSRSEMNVSTLELGDSALYLCASSLLLGDTSGANVLTFGAGSRLTVL.

The rearrangement uses TRBV30 and TRBJ2-4, with D possibly TRBD2 on 6 matching bases. Trimming removed 4 bases at V and 5 bases at J, with 9 bases between. CDR1 is GTSNPN, CDR2 SVGIG, per germline (reference sequence). The CDR3 has 12 residues. The CDR3 DNA reads as TGTGCCTGGAATAGCGGACAAAACATTCAGTACTTC. Its translation is CAWNSGQNIQYF.

This rearrangement joins TRBV19 to TRBJ1-5, with TRBD1 matching 10 bases. The V segment lost 4 bases and the J segment 5 bases; nucleotides outside the gene matches: 8. Germline lookup yields CDR1 LNHDA and CDR2 SQIVND (reference sequence). The CDR3 covers 16 residues. CDR3 nucleotides: TGTGCCAGTAGTAGAGGGATTGACAGGGGGCATCAGCCCCAGCATTTT. Translated, it gives CASSRGIDRGHQPQHF.

This chain links TRBV4-2 with TRBJ2-7, with 8 bases that match TRBD2. V lost 1 base, J lost 5 bases, and 7 bases stayed unmatched. Per the germline V gene, CDR1 is LGHNA and CDR2 is YNFKEQ. The CDR3 contains 15 residues. CDR3 in DNA: TGTGCCAGCAGCCAAGCCGGGACTAGTATGCACGAGCAGTACTTC. This sequence encodes CASSQAGTSMHEQYF.

The CDR3 DNA is TGTGCCATCAGGAAGGATACCGGGGAGCTGTTTTTT. Amino acids: CAIRKDTGELFF. The genes are TRBV10-3 and TRBJ2-2; no clear D. Between the trimmed V and J ends, which lost 6 bases and 5 bases, there was a span of 7 bases. Germline-derived CDR1 and CDR2 are ENHRY and SYGVKD. This CDR3 is 12 amino acids long.

CDR3 nucleotides: TGTGCCAGCAGTGCCGGGTATGAGCAGTTCTTC. Its protein is CASSAGYEQFF. The rearrangement links TRBV6-4 to TRBJ2-1; D uncertain. V lost 4 bases and J lost 8, with 6 bases in between. CDR1 MRHNA and CDR2 SNTAGT come from the germline V gene. The CDR3 is 11 residues long.

The chain carries TRBV20-1 and TRBJ2-1; a possible D gene is TRBD2 (6 bases). Trimming took off 3 bases at V and 6 bases at J, with 6 bases between the two ends. CDR1 DFQATT and CDR2 SNEGSKA come from the germline V gene (reference sequence). The CDR3 extends over 11 amino acids. The CDR3 here is CSASGSNEQFF. The CDR3 bases are TGCAGTGCTAGCGGGAGCAATGAGCAGTTCTTC.

J is TRBJ1-5 and V is TRBV28; D is ambiguous. The CDR3 spans 13 residues. V was trimmed by 6 bases and J by 2 bases, leaving 8 bases between them. Germline V lookup: CDR1 MDHEN, CDR2 SYDVKM. CDR3 loop: CASSGLGNQPQHF. DNA of the CDR3: TGTGCCAGCAGCGGGTTGGGCAATCAGCCCCAGCATTTT.

V usage is TRBV5-1 and J usage is TRBJ1-1, with 8 bases fitting TRBD1. Germline V CDR1 and CDR2: SGHRS, YFSETQ. V shed 7 bases, J shed 0 bases, and the junction held 5 bases outside the gene matches. This CDR3 region has 14 residues. The CDR3 reads CASGRTGLNTEAFF. CDR3 in DNA: TGCGCCAGCGGTAGGACAGGGCTGAACACTGAAGCTTTCTTT.

The J gene is TRBJ1-5, the V gene TRBV7-9; D not certain. V was trimmed by 3 bases and J by 5 bases, leaving 8 bases between them. The CDR3 spans 13 residues. Germline values: CDR1 SEHNR, CDR2 FQNEAQ (reference sequence). The CDR3 nucleotides are TGTGCCAGCAGCTTCCTCGGACATCAGCCCCAGCATTTT. This codes for CASSFLGHQPQHF. The full variable domain, completed using reference TRBV7-9 and TRBJ1-5, is DTGVSQNPRHKITKRGQNVTFRCDPISEHNRLYWYRQTLGQGPEFLTYFQNEAQLEKSRLLSDRFSAERPKGSFSTLEIQRTEQGDSAMYLCASSFLGHQPQHFGDGTRLSIL.

This rearrangement joins TRBV30 to TRBJ1-1; perhaps TRBD1 as D (5 bases). The CDR3 is 14 amino acids. Trimming removed 0 bases at V and 4 bases at J, with 12 bases between. The germline gives CDR1 GTSNPN, CDR2 SVGIG (reference sequence). The CDR3 sequence is CAWSVSRGVTEAFF. DNA of the CDR3: TGTGCCTGGAGTGTTAGCCGGGGCGTCACTGAAGCTTTCTTT.

V usage is TRBV9 and J usage is TRBJ1-6, with 9 bases matching TRBD1. Germline V gene lookup returns CDR1 SGDLS and CDR2 YYNGEE. The CDR3 covers 13 residues. The trim removed 3 bases at V and 12 bases at J, leaving 4 bases unmatched. CDR3 sequence (DNA): TGTGCCAGCAGCGCCACAGGGGGCGGACCCCTCCACTTT. Translated: CASSATGGGPLHF.

The count of this clone is one. V usage is TRBV7-2 and J usage is TRBJ2-1; a weak D match, TRBD2 (6 bases). Per germline, CDR1 SGHTA and CDR2 FQGNSA. V lost 2 bases and J 6 bases, leaving 8 bases between the germline ends. This CDR3 contains 13 residues. The CDR3 is CASSLIAANEQFF. CDR3 coding DNA: TGTGCCAGCAGCTTAATAGCGGCCAATGAGCAGTTCTTC.

The J gene is TRBJ2-1, the V gene TRBV5-1; tentatively, D is TRBD1 (6 bases). The CDR3 length is 13 residues. Trimming left V 2 bases short and J 7 bases short, with 10 bases between. CDR1 is SGHRS, CDR2 YFSETQ, per germline. The CDR3 bases are TGCGCCAGCAGCTTACAGGGACGAAATGAGCAGTTCTTC. Its protein product is CASSLQGRNEQFF.

The rearrangement joins TRBV5-5 to TRBJ1-3; a possible D gene is TRBD1 (5 bases). This CDR3 is 14 amino acids long. Germline values: CDR1 SGHKS, CDR2 YYEKEE (reference sequence). Trimming cost V 2 bases and J 3 bases, with 9 bases left between them. The CDR3 spells CASSFSGYGNTIYF. CDR3 in DNA: TGTGCCAGCAGCTTTTCAGGGTATGGAAACACCATATATTTT.

The rearrangement links TRBV28 to TRBJ2-7; D is possibly TRBD1 (6 bases). CDR1 and CDR2 (germline): MDHEN, SYDVKM. The CDR3 is 14 amino acids. Trimming took 8 bases from V and 8 from J, leaving 22 bases between them. The CDR3 protein is CASQGYGHRDKQYF. The CDR3 DNA reads TGTGCCAGCCAGGGGTATGGACACCGGGACAAGCAGTACTTC.

This chain joins TRBV7-8 and TRBJ2-1; 9 positions match TRBD1. J was trimmed by 6 bases and V by 3 bases; bases with no gene match: 9. This CDR3 comprises 16 residues. Germline-derived CDR1 and CDR2 are SGHVS and FQNEAQ. DNA of the CDR3: TGTGCCAGCAGCTTTCCGGGACAGGGCCCATCCAATGAGCAGTTCTTC. The encoded protein is CASSFPGQGPSNEQFF.

The chain couples TRBV19 to TRBJ2-4; TRBD1 agrees at 10 bases. Trimming removed 4 bases from V and 7 bases from J; junction bases left unmatched: 4. Germline lookup yields CDR1 LNHDA and CDR2 SQIVND (reference sequence). The CDR3 spans 14 residues. CDR3 region: CASSTRQGANIQYF. The CDR3, as DNA: TGTGCCAGTAGTACACGACAGGGGGCGAACATTCAGTACTTC.

This clone was counted once. The V call is TRBV2, the J call TRBJ2-1, with 8 bases fitting TRBD2. The length of the CDR3 is 13 residues. Germline V lookup: CDR1 SNHLY, CDR2 FYNNEI. Trimming cost V 7 bases and J 6 bases; bases outside gene matches: 5. The CDR3 is CASKSGRSNEQFF. CDR3 in DNA: TGTGCCAGCAAGAGCGGGAGATCCAATGAGCAGTTCTTC.

In this sample, this clone turned up once. The chain combines TRBV18 with TRBJ1-5; D possibly corresponds to TRBD1 (6 bases). Trimming shortened V by 6 bases and J by 3 bases, and 12 bases separated the two germline ends. This CDR3 has 14 amino acids. Germline lookup yields CDR1 KGHSH and CDR2 LQKENI. The CDR3 region has the DNA TGTGCCAGCTCGTGGACAGAGACCAATCAGCCCCAGCATTTT. It codes for CASSWTETNQPQHF.

This chain joins TRBV9 and TRBJ1-2, with D unresolved. The CDR3 loop spans 17 amino acids. V lost 0 bases, J lost 1 base, and 16 bases lay in between. CDR1 SGDLS and CDR2 YYNGEE come from the germline V gene. The chain's CDR3 is CASSVEYGRSLNYGYTF. The CDR3 DNA reads TGTGCCAGCAGCGTAGAATATGGGCGTAGCCTTAACTATGGCTACACCTTC.

The chain employs TRBV19 and TRBJ2-7; D is unresolved. The CDR3 consists of 12 residues. CDR1 and CDR2 (germline): LNHDA, SQIVND (reference sequence). Trimming cost V 1 base and J 8 bases, with 9 bases left between them. The CDR3, as DNA: TGTGCCAGTAGTATAGCTTCGGGTAAGCAGTACTTC. Amino acid sequence: CASSIASGKQYF.

The chain is built from TRBV18 and TRBJ1-1; D perhaps matches TRBD1 (6 bases). The germline CDR1 and CDR2 sequences are KGHSH and LQKENI. The CDR3 runs to 15 residues. Deletions cut 0 bases from V and 5 bases from J, with 13 bases between. DNA of the CDR3: TGTGCCAGCTCACCACCACATGGAGGGGGAACTGAAGCTTTCTTT. Translated, it gives CASSPPHGGGTEAFF.

The chain combines TRBV18 with TRBJ2-1; TRBD2 matches at 8 bases. Germline CDR1 reads KGHSH; CDR2 reads LQKENI. V was pared by 0 bases and J by 7 bases, with 5 bases of the junction left unmatched. This CDR3 has 15 residues. The CDR3 is CASSPPSGASNEQFF. CDR3 DNA: TGTGCCAGCTCACCACCTAGCGGGGCTTCGAATGAGCAGTTCTTC.

This chain joins TRBV27 and TRBJ2-3; D call uncertain. V lost 5 bases and J 2 bases, leaving 14 bases between the germline ends. Germline CDR1 and CDR2: MNHEY and SMNVEV (reference sequence). CDR3 length: 15 residues. CDR3 nucleotides: TGTGCCAGCAGTGAGCCCCCTGGGCCCACAGATACGCAGTATTTT. This translates into CASSEPPGPTDTQYF.

The J gene is TRBJ2-5, the V gene TRBV5-1; possibly TRBD2 for D (7 bases). In germline, CDR1 is SGHRS, CDR2 YFSETQ. This CDR3 is 14 amino acids long. The germline V and J ends were trimmed by 4 bases and 5 bases, with 15 bases remaining between them. The CDR3 reads CASSAAGAVETQYF. The CDR3 region has the DNA TGCGCCAGCAGCGCGGCGGGGGCGGTGGAGACCCAGTACTTC.

The CDR3 coding sequence is TGTGCCAGTAGGTTGAAGCCCCCAGGATACAATGAGCAGTTCTTC. Translating gives CASRLKPPGYNEQFF. This chain joins TRBV19 and TRBJ2-1; D unclear. This CDR3 comprises 15 residues. Trimming removed 6 bases from V and 4 bases from J, with 16 bases in between. Germline loops: CDR1 LNHDA, CDR2 SQIVND (reference sequence).

The V and J genes are TRBV5-1 and TRBJ2-7; the D is unclear. This CDR3 spans 14 amino acids. Trimming pared 2 bases from V and 0 bases from J, leaving 9 bases between. CDR1 and CDR2 (germline): SGHRS, YFSETQ. The CDR3 spells CASSFRGNSYEQYF. The CDR3 DNA sequence: TGCGCCAGCAGCTTTCGAGGCAACTCCTACGAGCAGTACTTC.